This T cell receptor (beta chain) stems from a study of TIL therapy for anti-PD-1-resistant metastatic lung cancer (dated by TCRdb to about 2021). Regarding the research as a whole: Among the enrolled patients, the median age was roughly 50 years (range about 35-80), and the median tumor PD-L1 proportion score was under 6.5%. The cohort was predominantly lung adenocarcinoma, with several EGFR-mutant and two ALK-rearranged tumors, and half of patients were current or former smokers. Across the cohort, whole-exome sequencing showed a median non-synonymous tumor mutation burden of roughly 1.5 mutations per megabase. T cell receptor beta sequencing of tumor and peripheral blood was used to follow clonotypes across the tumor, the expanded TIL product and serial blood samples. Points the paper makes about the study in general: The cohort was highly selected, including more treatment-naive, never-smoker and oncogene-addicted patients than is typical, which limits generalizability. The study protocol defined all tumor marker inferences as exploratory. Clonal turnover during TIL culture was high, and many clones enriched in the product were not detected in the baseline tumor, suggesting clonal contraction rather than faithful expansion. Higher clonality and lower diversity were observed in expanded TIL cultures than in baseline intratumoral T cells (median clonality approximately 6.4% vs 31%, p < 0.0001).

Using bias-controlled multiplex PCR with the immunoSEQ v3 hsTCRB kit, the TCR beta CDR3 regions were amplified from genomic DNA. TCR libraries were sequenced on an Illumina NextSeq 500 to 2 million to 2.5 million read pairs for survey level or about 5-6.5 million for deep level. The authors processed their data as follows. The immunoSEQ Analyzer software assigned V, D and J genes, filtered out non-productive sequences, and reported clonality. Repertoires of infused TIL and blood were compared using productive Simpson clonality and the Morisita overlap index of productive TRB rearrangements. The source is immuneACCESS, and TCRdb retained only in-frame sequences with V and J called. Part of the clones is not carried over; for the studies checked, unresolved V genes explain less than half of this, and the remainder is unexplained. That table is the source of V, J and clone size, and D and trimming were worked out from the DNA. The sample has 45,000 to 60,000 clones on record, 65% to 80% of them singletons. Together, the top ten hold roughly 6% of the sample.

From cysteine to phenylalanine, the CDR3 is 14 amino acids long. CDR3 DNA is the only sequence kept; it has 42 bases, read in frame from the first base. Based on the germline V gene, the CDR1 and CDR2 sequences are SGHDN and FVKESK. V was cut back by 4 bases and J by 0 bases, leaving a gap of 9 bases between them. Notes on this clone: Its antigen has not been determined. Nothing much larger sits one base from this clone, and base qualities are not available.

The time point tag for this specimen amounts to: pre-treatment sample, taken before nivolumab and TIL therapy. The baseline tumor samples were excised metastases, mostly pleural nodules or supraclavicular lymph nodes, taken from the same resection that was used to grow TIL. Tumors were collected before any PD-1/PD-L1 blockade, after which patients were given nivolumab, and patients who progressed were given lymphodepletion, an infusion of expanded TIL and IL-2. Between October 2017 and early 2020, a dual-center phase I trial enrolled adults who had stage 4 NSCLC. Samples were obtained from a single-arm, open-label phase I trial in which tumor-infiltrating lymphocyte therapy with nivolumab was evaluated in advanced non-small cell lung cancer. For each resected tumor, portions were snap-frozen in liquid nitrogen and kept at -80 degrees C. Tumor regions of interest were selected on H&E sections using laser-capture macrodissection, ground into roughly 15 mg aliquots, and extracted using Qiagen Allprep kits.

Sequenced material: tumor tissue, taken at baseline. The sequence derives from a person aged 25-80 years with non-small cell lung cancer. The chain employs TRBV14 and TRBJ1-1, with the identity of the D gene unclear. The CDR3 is CASSRETVNTEAFF. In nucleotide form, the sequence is TGTGCCAGCAGCCGGGAGACGGTGAACACTGAAGCTTTCTTT.